This T cell receptor (beta chain) was observed in a study of T cell repertoires in cytomegalovirus infection. Overall study: HLA-C-restricted CMV epitopes, recently identified, and well-studied HLA-B-restricted ones were used by the study. Public TCR beta signatures provided an indication of both CMV infection and a matching HLA type.

Study-level findings and limits: HLA-C-restricted, CMV-specific TCR beta clonotypes were dominant ex vivo. Summed frequency of shared TCR beta families picked out CMV carriers who also had the relevant HLA.

This clonotype was recorded a few times. The target antigen is unknown. TCRdb analysed the reads with MiXCR anew, one entry per CDR3 protein. This sample yields around 800,000 distinct CDR3 sequences, of which 30% to 35% are seen a single time; 9.5% to 15% belongs to the top ten. Germline V CDR1 and CDR2: MNHEY, SVGAGI. V gave up 2 bases and J gave up 2 bases; unmatched junction bases: 9. The CDR3 totals 16 residues. The starting material was cultured CD8+ T cells from PBMCs, obtained from culture after CMV antigen stimulation. The clonotype originates from a human donor in good health (CMV status not recorded). Some clones in this sample may be carry-over from other donors' samples. V gene TRBV6-5 combines with J gene TRBJ2-7; TRBD1 aligns across 7 bases. CDR3 in DNA: TGTGCCAGCAGTTACAACTTTGACAGGGAGCCCTACGAGCAGTACTTC. Its protein product is CASSYNFDREPYEQYF.